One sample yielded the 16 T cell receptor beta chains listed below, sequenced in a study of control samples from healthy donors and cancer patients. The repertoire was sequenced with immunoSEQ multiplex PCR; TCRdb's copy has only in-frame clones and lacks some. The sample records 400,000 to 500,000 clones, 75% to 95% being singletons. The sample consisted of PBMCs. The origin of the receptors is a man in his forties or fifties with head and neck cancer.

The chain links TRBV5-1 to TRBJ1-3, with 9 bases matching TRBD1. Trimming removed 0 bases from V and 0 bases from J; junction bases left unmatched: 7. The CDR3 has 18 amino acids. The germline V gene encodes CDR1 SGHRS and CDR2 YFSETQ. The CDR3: CASSLVVGQGPSGNTIYF. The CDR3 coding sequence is TGCGCCAGCAGCTTGGTTGTGGGACAGGGCCCCTCTGGAAACACCATATATTTT. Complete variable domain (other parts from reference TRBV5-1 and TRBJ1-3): KAGVTQTPRYLIKTRGQQVTLSCSPISGHRSVSWYQQTPGQGLQFLFEYFSETQRNKGNFPGRFSGRQFSNSRSEMNVSTLELGDSALYLCASSLVVGQGPSGNTIYFGEGSWLTVV.

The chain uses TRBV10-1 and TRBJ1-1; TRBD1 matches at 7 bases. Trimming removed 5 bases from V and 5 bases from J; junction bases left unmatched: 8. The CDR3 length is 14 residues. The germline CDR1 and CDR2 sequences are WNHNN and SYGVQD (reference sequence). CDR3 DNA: TGCGCCAGCAGTTCCTCCTACAGGGGAACTGAAGCTTTCTTT. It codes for CASSSSYRGTEAFF.

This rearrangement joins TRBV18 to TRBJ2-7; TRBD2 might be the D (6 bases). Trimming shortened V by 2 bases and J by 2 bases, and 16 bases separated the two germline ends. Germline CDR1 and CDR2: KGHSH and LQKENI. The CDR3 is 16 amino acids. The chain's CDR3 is CASSPGETSIAYEQYF. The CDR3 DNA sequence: TGTGCCAGCTCACCAGGGGAGACTAGTATCGCCTACGAGCAGTACTTC.

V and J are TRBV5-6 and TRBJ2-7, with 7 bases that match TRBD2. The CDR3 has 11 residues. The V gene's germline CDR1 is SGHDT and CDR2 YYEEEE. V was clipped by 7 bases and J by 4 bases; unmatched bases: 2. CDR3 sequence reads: CASGAGYEQYF. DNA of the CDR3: TGTGCCAGCGGAGCGGGGTACGAGCAGTACTTC.

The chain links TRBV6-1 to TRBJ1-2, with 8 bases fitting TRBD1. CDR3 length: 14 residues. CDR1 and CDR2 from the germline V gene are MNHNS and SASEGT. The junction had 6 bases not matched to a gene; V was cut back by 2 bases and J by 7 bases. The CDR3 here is CASSETGGLGGYTF. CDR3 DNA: TGTGCCAGCAGTGAAACAGGGGGACTGGGTGGCTACACCTTC.

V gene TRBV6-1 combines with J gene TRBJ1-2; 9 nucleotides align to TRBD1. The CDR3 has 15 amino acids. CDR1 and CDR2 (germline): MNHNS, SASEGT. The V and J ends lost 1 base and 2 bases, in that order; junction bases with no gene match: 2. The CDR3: CASSEVDRGNYGYTF. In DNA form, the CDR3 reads TGTGCCAGCAGTGAAGTCGACAGGGGGAACTATGGCTACACCTTC.

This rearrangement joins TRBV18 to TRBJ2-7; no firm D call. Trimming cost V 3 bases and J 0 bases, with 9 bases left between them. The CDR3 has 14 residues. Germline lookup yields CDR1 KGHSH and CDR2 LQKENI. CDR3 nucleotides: TGTGCCAGCTCACCTGGACGGAACTCCTACGAGCAGTACTTC. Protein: CASSPGRNSYEQYF.

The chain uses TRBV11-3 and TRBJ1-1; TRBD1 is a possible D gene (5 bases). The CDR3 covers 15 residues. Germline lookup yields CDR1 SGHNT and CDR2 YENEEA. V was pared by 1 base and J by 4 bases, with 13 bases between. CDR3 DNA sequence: TGTGCCAGCAGCTTAGGGGGGGGAGGCGTCACTGAAGCTTTCTTT. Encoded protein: CASSLGGGGVTEAFF.

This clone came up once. The CDR3 here is CASSYALGGTDTQYF. CDR3 coding DNA: TGTGCCAGCAGCTACGCACTCGGAGGCACAGATACGCAGTATTTT. V usage is TRBV7-2 and J usage is TRBJ2-3; no clear D. V was pared by 4 bases and J by 1 base, with 12 bases between. In germline, CDR1 is SGHTA, CDR2 FQGNSA. This CDR3 has 15 residues.

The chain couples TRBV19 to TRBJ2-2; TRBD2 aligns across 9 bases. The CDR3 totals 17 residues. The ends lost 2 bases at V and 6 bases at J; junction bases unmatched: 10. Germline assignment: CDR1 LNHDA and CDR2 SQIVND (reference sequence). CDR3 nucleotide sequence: TGTGCCAGTAGTATACATCCCGGCTCTAGCGGGGCCGGGGAGCTGTTTTTT. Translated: CASSIHPGSSGAGELFF.

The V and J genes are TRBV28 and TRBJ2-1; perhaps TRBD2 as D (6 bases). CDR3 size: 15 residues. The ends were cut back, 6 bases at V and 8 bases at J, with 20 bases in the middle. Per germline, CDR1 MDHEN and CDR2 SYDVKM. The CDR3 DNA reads TGTGCCAGCAGCTCTAGCGCCCCCGGAGGGGATGAGCAGTTCTTC. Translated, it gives CASSSSAPGGDEQFF.

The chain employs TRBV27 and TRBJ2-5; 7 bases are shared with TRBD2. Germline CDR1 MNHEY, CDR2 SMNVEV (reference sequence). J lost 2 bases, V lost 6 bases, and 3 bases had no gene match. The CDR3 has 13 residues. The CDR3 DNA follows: TGTGCCAGCAGGCCTAGCGGACAAGAGACCCAGTACTTC. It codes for CASRPSGQETQYF.

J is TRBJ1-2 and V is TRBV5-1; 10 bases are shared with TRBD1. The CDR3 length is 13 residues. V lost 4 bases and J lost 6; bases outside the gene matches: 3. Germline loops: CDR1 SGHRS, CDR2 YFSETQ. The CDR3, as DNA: TGCGCCAGCAGCACGGACAGGGGGAATGGCTACACCTTC. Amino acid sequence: CASSTDRGNGYTF.

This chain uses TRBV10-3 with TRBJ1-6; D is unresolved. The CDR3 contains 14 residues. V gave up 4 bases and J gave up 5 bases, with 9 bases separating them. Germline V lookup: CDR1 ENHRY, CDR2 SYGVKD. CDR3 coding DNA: TGTGCCATCAGTGTGGGAGGGAATAATTCACCCCTCCACTTT. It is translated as CAISVGGNNSPLHF.

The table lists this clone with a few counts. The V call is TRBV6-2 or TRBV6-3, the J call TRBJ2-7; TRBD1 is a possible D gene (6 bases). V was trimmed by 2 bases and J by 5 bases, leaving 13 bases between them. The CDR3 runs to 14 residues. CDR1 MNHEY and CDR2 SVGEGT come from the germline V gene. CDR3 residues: CASSYQDSSDEQYF. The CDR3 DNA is TGTGCCAGCAGTTACCAGGACAGTTCTGACGAGCAGTACTTC.

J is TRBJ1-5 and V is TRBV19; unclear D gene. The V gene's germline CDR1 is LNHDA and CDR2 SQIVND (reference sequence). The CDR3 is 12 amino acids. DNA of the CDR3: TGTGTCGAGGAGGACGGCAATCAGCCCCAGCATTTT. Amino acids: CVEEDGNQPQHF.